These 14 T cell receptor beta chains share one sample of origin, sequenced in a study of patients and donors after allogeneic stem cell transplantation. TCRdb itself ran the RT-PCR reads through MiXCR, one entry per CDR3 protein. This sample yields about 410,000 distinct CDR3 sequences, of which 16% are seen a single time; 7.2% belongs to the top ten. Sequenced material: blood, either unsorted or a sorted T cell fraction (not recorded which). The receptors derive from a human donor who was either an allogeneic HSCT recipient or a stem cell or donor lymphocyte infusion donor (not recorded which). It is not recorded whose cells these are; they may come from a transplant donor.

This clonotype was seen only a few times. The V and J genes are TRBV2 and TRBJ2-2, with 8 bases fitting TRBD2. V lost 6 bases and J lost 3; bases outside the gene matches: 6. This CDR3 has 15 residues. Germline V CDR1 and CDR2: SNHLY, FYNNEI. The CDR3 bases are TGTGCCAGCAGGCCACTAGCGGCCTACACCGGGGAGCTGTTTTTT. Its translation is CASRPLAAYTGELFF.

The rearrangement joins TRBV20-1 to TRBJ1-2; D is possibly TRBD1 (6 bases). This CDR3 region has 15 residues. V lost 2 bases and J 0 bases, leaving 13 bases between the germline ends. Looked up from germline, CDR1 is DFQATT and CDR2 is SNEGSKA (reference sequence). Here the CDR3 reads CSARNEGGTNYGYTF. CDR3 sequence (DNA): TGCAGTGCTAGAAATGAGGGGGGGACTAACTATGGCTACACCTTC.

This clonotype has a handful of counts. The chain joins TRBV18 to TRBJ2-2, with D tentatively TRBD1 or TRBD2 (5 bases each). Germline assignment: CDR1 KGHSH and CDR2 LQKENI. V lost 5 bases, J lost 2 bases, and 12 bases lay in between. The CDR3 is made up of 15 amino acids. CDR3 coding DNA: TGTGCCAGCTCAAGGGACGGAAGAAACACCGGGGAGCTGTTTTTT. As protein: CASSRDGRNTGELFF.

This clonotype came up many times. The chain combines TRBV12-3 or TRBV12-4 with TRBJ1-6; D is unresolved. The CDR3 loop spans 17 amino acids. The V gene lost 7 bases and the J gene lost 1 base, with 17 bases spanning the gap. In nucleotides, the CDR3 is TGTGCCAGCACCATAAAGACTGGAGAGTCCTATAATTCACCCCTCCACTTT. It translates to CASTIKTGESYNSPLHF.

This clonotype was detected a few times. The chain employs TRBV27 and TRBJ1-5, with TRBD1 matching 7 bases. The J segment lost 2 bases and the V segment lost 5 bases, leaving 6 bases of the junction unmatched. Germline CDR1 and CDR2: MNHEY and SMNVEV (reference sequence). The CDR3 covers 15 residues. The CDR3 DNA is TGTGCCAGCAGTCCCGGGACAGCTGGCAATCAGCCCCAGCATTTT. This sequence encodes CASSPGTAGNQPQHF.

V is TRBV5-1 and J is TRBJ2-6, with D possibly being TRBD1 (5 bases). Germline V gene lookup returns CDR1 SGHRS and CDR2 YFSETQ. The V gene lost 7 bases and the J gene lost 1 base, with 6 bases spanning the gap. The CDR3 spans 13 residues. The DNA of the CDR3 is TGCGCCAGCGCAGGGTCTGGGGCCAACGTCCTGACTTTC. Residues: CASAGSGANVLTF.

This sequence joins TRBV7-2 and TRBJ2-1; D possibly uses TRBD1 or TRBD2 (5 bases each). V was cut by 4 bases and J by 10 bases, with 11 bases left in between. Germline CDR1 is SGHTA and CDR2 is FQGNSA. This CDR3 has 12 residues. CDR3 in amino acids: CASSSLGDEQFF. The DNA for the CDR3 is TGTGCCAGCAGCTCCCTGGGGGACGAGCAGTTCTTC. The entire variable domain, with the rest obtained from reference TRBV7-2 and TRBJ2-1, is as follows: GAGVSQSPSNKVTEKGKDVELRCDPISGHTALYWYRQSLGQGLEFLIYFQGNSAPDKSGLPSDRFSAERTGGSVSTLTIQRTQQEDSAVYLCASSSLGDEQFFGPGTRLTVL.

This rearrangement joins TRBV5-6 to TRBJ1-2, with D unresolved. The CDR3 runs 15 residues. Germline lookup yields CDR1 SGHDT and CDR2 YYEEEE. Trimming left V 5 bases short and J 5 bases short, with 19 bases between. The CDR3 protein is CASRPPGRAEYGYTF. CDR3 DNA: TGTGCCAGCAGGCCGCCGGGAAGGGCGGAATATGGCTACACCTTC.

In its sample, this clonotype was seen a few times. The rearrangement joins TRBV6-6 to TRBJ2-7; no reliable D call. Germline loops: CDR1 MNHNY, CDR2 SVGAGI (reference sequence). The CDR3 totals 11 residues. V lost 8 bases and J 2 bases, leaving 7 bases between the germline ends. Written as DNA, the CDR3 is TGTGCCAGCCTAACAGCCTACGAGCAGTACTTC. Its protein is CASLTAYEQYF.

The chain carries TRBV7-3 and TRBJ2-2; D unclear. CDR1 is SGHTA, CDR2 FQGTGA, per germline. The CDR3 is 15 residues long. With 5 bases removed from V and 2 bases from J, the gap between germline ends came to 12 bases. CDR3 DNA sequence: TGTGCCAGCAGCCCACGGGCCCCAAACACCGGGGAGCTGTTTTTT. As protein: CASSPRAPNTGELFF.

The chain carries TRBV21-1 and TRBJ2-6; the tabulated D call, TRBD2, remains unverified against the DNA. TRBV21-1 is termed a pseudogene. This CDR3 contains 19 residues. CDR3 coding DNA: TGTGCCAGCAGCACTGGGTTCCAGCGGGAACTTTCTGGGGCCAACGTCCTGACTTTC. It is translated as CASSTGFQRELSGANVLTF.

This clonotype was detected a few times. The genes are TRBV24-1 and TRBJ2-3, with 9 nucleotides matching TRBD2. The length of the CDR3 is 17 residues. Germline CDR1 is KGHDR and CDR2 is SFDVKD. The J segment lost 3 bases and the V segment lost 0 bases, leaving 6 bases of the junction unmatched. The CDR3 spells CATSDLVGAGGTDTQYF. DNA of the CDR3: TGTGCCACCAGTGATTTGGTCGGAGCGGGAGGAACAGATACGCAGTATTTT.

V and J are TRBV29-1 and TRBJ1-1; TRBD1 matches at 8 bases. This CDR3 spans 12 amino acids. Trimming at V came to 5 bases and at J to 6 bases, leaving 5 bases not matched to a gene. In germline, CDR1 is SQVTM, CDR2 ANQGSEA. This chain's CDR3 is CSVFQGASEAFF. In nucleotides, the CDR3 is TGCAGCGTTTTCCAGGGGGCCTCTGAAGCTTTCTTT. Together with reference TRBV29-1 and TRBJ1-1, the CDR3 gives the full variable domain: SAVISQKPSRDICQRGTSLTIQCQVDSQVTMMFWYRQQPGQSLTLIATANQGSEATYESGFVIDKFPISRPNLTFSTLTVSNMSPEDSSIYLCSVFQGASEAFFGQGTRLTVV.

The chain employs TRBV15 and TRBJ2-3; 7 bases agree with TRBD2. This CDR3 is built from 16 residues. The J segment lost 2 bases and the V segment lost 0 bases, leaving 5 bases of the junction unmatched. Germline V gives CDR1 LNHNV, CDR2 YYDKDF (reference sequence). The CDR3: CATSRDGGGITDTQYF. The CDR3, as DNA: TGTGCCACCAGCAGAGACGGCGGGGGTATCACAGATACGCAGTATTTT.